Following are 17 T cell receptor beta chains from one sample sequenced in a study of post-analysis software for immune sequencing data. The TCR beta cDNA libraries contained unique molecular identifiers. One entry per CDR3 protein, called by TCRdb with MiXCR from the PCR reads. Among roughly 430,000 distinct CDR3 sequences listed, more than 30% were seen once. The study's findings and limits: In patients, TRBV5-6, TRBV5-1 and TRBV20-1 belonged to about five TRBV segments found more frequently than in controls.

No antigen is known for these receptors. Source material: blood. The receptors were sampled from a girl aged 2 to 10 with multiple sclerosis.

V gene TRBV28 combines with J gene TRBJ2-1; 8 positions agree with TRBD1. The germline CDR1 and CDR2 sequences are MDHEN and SYDVKM. The CDR3 sequence is 13 residues long. The V segment lost 6 bases and the J segment 7 bases; nucleotides outside the gene matches: 5. This CDR3 reads CASRLDRVNEQFF. Here the CDR3 DNA reads TGTGCCAGCAGGTTGGACAGGGTGAATGAGCAGTTCTTC.

The J gene is TRBJ2-4, the V gene TRBV10-3; perhaps TRBD1 as D (6 bases). Germline V CDR1 and CDR2: ENHRY, SYGVKD. The CDR3 is 17 amino acids. V dropped 2 bases and J dropped 0 bases, with 14 bases sitting between them. CDR3 DNA: TGTGCCATCAGTGAGGGCGCAGGGGAGAGAGCCAAAAACATTCAGTACTTC. This sequence encodes CAISEGAGERAKNIQYF.

The chain employs TRBV20-1 and TRBJ2-3, with 8 bases matching TRBD2. The CDR3 runs 17 residues. The germline V gene encodes CDR1 DFQATT and CDR2 SNEGSKA (reference sequence). Trimming took 1 base from V and 3 from J; bases not matched to a gene: 12. The CDR3 nucleotides are TGCAGTGCTAGAGGCGGGGGTAGCGTAGCGGGAACAGATACGCAGTATTTT. The encoded protein is CSARGGGSVAGTDTQYF.

This clonotype was counted between two and nine times. The rearrangement joins TRBV7-6 to TRBJ2-7, with D hard to call. The germline CDR1 and CDR2 sequences are SGHVS and FNYEAQ. This CDR3 is 15 amino acids long. V lost 6 bases, J lost 0 bases, and 15 bases lay in between. Written as DNA, the CDR3 is TGTGCCAGCAGTTTTTACCCAGTTATCTCCTACGAGCAGTACTTC. Its protein is CASSFYPVISYEQYF.

The chain employs TRBV12-3 or TRBV12-4 and TRBJ2-7, with 11 nucleotides matching TRBD2. This CDR3 has 15 amino acids. With V trimmed by 4 bases and J by 2 bases, 4 bases remained unmatched. CDR3 region: CASSSGLAAAYEQYF. The DNA of the CDR3 is TGTGCCAGCAGTTCGGGACTAGCGGCTGCCTACGAGCAGTACTTC.

V gene TRBV20-1 combines with J gene TRBJ2-7, with 11 nucleotides matching TRBD2. Germline V CDR1 and CDR2: DFQATT, SNEGSKA (reference sequence). The CDR3 runs 14 residues. V lost 3 bases, J lost 3 bases, and 4 bases stayed unmatched. The CDR3 spells CSARGGTSGYEQYF. DNA for the CDR3: TGCAGTGCTAGGGGGGGGACTAGCGGCTACGAGCAGTACTTC.

This clonotype was counted only a few times. CDR3: CASLDVSSYEQYF. CDR3 nucleotide sequence: TGTGCCAGCCTTGACGTGAGCTCCTACGAGCAGTACTTC. The chain is built from TRBV6-2 or TRBV6-3 and TRBJ2-7; D is unresolved. This CDR3 is built from 13 residues. CDR1 is MNHEY, CDR2 SVGEGT, per germline. V shed 8 bases and J shed 0 bases, with 11 bases lying between them.

The genes are TRBV4-1 and TRBJ2-1; D gene unclear. CDR1 MGHRA and CDR2 YSYEKL come from the germline V gene. Trimming left V 6 bases short and J 1 base short, with 16 bases between. The length of the CDR3 is 16 residues. CDR3 amino acids: CASRLSSRRSYNEQFF. Here the CDR3 DNA reads TGCGCCAGCAGACTAAGCTCCCGCCGATCCTACAATGAGCAGTTCTTC.

The V and J genes are TRBV7-8 and TRBJ1-6; possibly TRBD1 for D (6 bases). The germline V and J ends were trimmed by 1 base and 2 bases, with 12 bases remaining between them. The CDR3 is made up of 17 amino acids. Germline loops: CDR1 SGHVS, CDR2 FQNEAQ. DNA of the CDR3: TGTGCCAGCAGCTTAGTAAGGGGGAGCCCCTATAATTCACCCCTCCACTTT. This gives the protein CASSLVRGSPYNSPLHF. The whole variable domain, remainder taken from reference TRBV7-8 and TRBJ1-6, is GAGVSQSPRYKVAKRGQDVALRCDPISGHVSLFWYQQALGQGPEFLTYFQNEAQLDKSGLPSDRFFAERPEGSVSTLKIQRTQQEDSAVYLCASSLVRGSPYNSPLHFGNGTRLTVT.

The genes are TRBV7-2 and TRBJ2-1; no firm D call. CDR3 size: 16 residues. V was shortened by 1 base and J by 0 bases, with 10 bases between the two germline ends. Germline assignment: CDR1 SGHTA and CDR2 FQGNSA. The CDR3 coding sequence is TGTGCCAGCAGCTTAGGCAAGAGGAGCTCCTACAATGAGCAGTTCTTC. Its translation: CASSLGKRSSYNEQFF.

Only a few counts were recorded for this clonotype. The chain uses TRBV10-3 and TRBJ2-7, with D perhaps matching TRBD2 (6 bases). Deletions cut 10 bases from V and 6 bases from J, with 19 bases between. CDR1 is ENHRY, CDR2 SYGVKD, per germline. The CDR3 extends over 13 amino acids. The CDR3 here is CANLRTPGGEQYF. The DNA of the CDR3 is TGTGCCAACCTCCGGACTCCCGGGGGCGAGCAGTACTTC.

The V and J genes are TRBV9 and TRBJ2-7; D is uncertain. V was shortened by 2 bases and J by 2 bases, with 11 bases between the two germline ends. The CDR3 extends over 14 amino acids. Germline-derived CDR1 and CDR2 are SGDLS and YYNGEE. The CDR3 reads CASSVGIMPYEQYF. The CDR3 bases are TGTGCCAGCAGCGTCGGTATTATGCCCTACGAGCAGTACTTC.

The chain is built from TRBV6-1 and TRBJ2-3; 11 bases match TRBD1. V was clipped by 2 bases and J by 7 bases; unmatched bases: 5. The CDR3 is 15 residues long. Germline-derived CDR1 and CDR2 are MNHNS and SASEGT. CDR3 amino acids: CASSESGTGGYTQYF. Here the CDR3 DNA reads TGTGCCAGCAGTGAATCCGGGACAGGGGGGTATACGCAGTATTTT.

The genes are TRBV11-2 and TRBJ2-5; no clear D. Trimming removed 5 bases at V and 3 bases at J, with 10 bases between. CDR1 is SGHAT, CDR2 FQNNGV, per germline. This CDR3 is 13 amino acids long. The CDR3 sequence: CASSLRYEETQYF. In nucleotides, the CDR3 is TGTGCCAGCAGCCTAAGATACGAAGAGACCCAGTACTTC.

J is TRBJ2-3 and V is TRBV9; 10 bases agree with TRBD2. The V gene's germline CDR1 is SGDLS and CDR2 YYNGEE. The ends lost 3 bases at V and 2 bases at J; junction bases unmatched: 3. The CDR3 has 15 amino acids. CDR3 loop: CASSALAGATDTQYF. The CDR3, as DNA: TGTGCCAGCAGCGCCCTAGCGGGAGCCACAGATACGCAGTATTTT. The full variable domain, completed using reference TRBV9 and TRBJ2-3, is DSGVTQTPKHLITATGQRVTLRCSPRSGDLSVYWYQQSLDQGLQFLIQYYNGEERAKGNILERFSAQQFPDLHSELNLSSLELGDSALYFCASSALAGATDTQYFGPGTRLTVL.

V is TRBV29-1 and J is TRBJ2-5; possible D gene TRBD2, 6 bases. Germline V gene sequence: CDR1 SQVTM, CDR2 ANQGSEA. With 7 bases removed from V and 0 bases from J, the gap between germline ends came to 9 bases. The CDR3 consists of 12 residues. CDR3 coding DNA: TGCAGCGCGGGGGTACACCAAGAGACCCAGTACTTC. This sequence encodes CSAGVHQETQYF.

This clonotype was detected a few times. The chain is built from TRBV7-9 and TRBJ2-7; tentative D call: TRBD1 (5 bases). CDR3 length: 14 residues. Germline CDR1 is SEHNR and CDR2 is FQNEAQ (reference sequence). V was shortened by 4 bases and J by 5 bases, with 15 bases between the two germline ends. This CDR3 is CASSSPTDRHEQYF. The CDR3 coding sequence is TGTGCCAGCAGCTCTCCTACAGACAGACACGAGCAGTACTTC.